The 14 T cell receptor beta chains listed next were all sequenced from one sample in a study of T cells in tuberculosis. TCRdb's copy holds only in-frame clones and misses some; the assay was immunoSEQ multiplex PCR. The sample contains about 30,000 clones, around 94% of which appear only once. Input material: PBMCs. Source of these receptors: a donor between 10 and 35 years old with latent tuberculosis or without tuberculosis infection.

The rearrangement joins TRBV5-1 to TRBJ1-1, with a possible D match to TRBD1 (6 bases). V lost 4 bases to trimming and J lost 3 bases, with 19 bases between them. CDR1 SGHRS and CDR2 YFSETQ come from the germline V gene. The CDR3 consists of 16 residues. CDR3 nucleotide sequence: TGCGCCAGCAGCCCAACCGGAGGACAGTTGGACACTGAAGCTTTCTTT. This codes for CASSPTGGQLDTEAFF.

V is TRBV21-1 and J is TRBJ1-5. TRBV21-1 is a recognized pseudogene. CDR3 length: 21 amino acids. The CDR3 region is CASSNFWRTGRGDKEVQPQHF. The CDR3 nucleotides read TGTGCCAGCAGCAACTTTTGGCGCACGGGGCGCGGGGATAAAGAGGTTCAGCCCCAGCATTTT.

The chain joins TRBV4-1 to TRBJ1-4; D remains ambiguous. Germline CDR1 is MGHRA and CDR2 is YSYEKL. V was clipped by 3 bases and J by 0 bases, with 11 bases between them. CDR3 length: 16 residues. For the CDR3, the DNA is TGCGCCAGCAGCCAGGAGAGACGGACAACTAATGAAAAACTGTTTTTT. Its translation: CASSQERRTTNEKLFF.

The gene calls are TRBV7-6 and TRBJ2-3; 11 nucleotides align to TRBD2. The CDR3 is made up of 15 amino acids. Germline assignment: CDR1 SGHVS and CDR2 FNYEAQ. Unmatched junction bases numbered 2, after V lost 1 base and J lost 5 bases. The CDR3 here is CASSLGLAGGDTQYF. The DNA of the CDR3 is TGTGCCAGCAGCTTAGGTCTAGCGGGAGGAGATACGCAGTATTTT.

The chain combines TRBV15 with TRBJ1-2; 9 nucleotides match TRBD1. This CDR3 contains 13 residues. With V trimmed by 2 bases and J by 8 bases, 3 bases remained unmatched. Germline assignment: CDR1 LNHNV and CDR2 YYDKDF (reference sequence). CDR3 coding DNA: TGTGCCACCAGCAGATCGGGACAGGGCGGCTACACCTTC. Translation gives CATSRSGQGGYTF. The variable domain in full, completed from reference TRBV15 and TRBJ1-2, reads DAMVIQNPRYQVTQFGKPVTLSCSQTLNHNVMYWYQQKSSQAPKLLFHYYDKDFNNEADTPDNFQSRRPNTSFCFLDIRSPGLGDTAMYLCATSRSGQGGYTFGSGTRLTVV.

The J gene is TRBJ2-3, the V gene TRBV7-6; no clear D gene. CDR1 and CDR2 from the germline V gene are SGHVS and FNYEAQ. The CDR3 sequence is 11 residues long. V lost 2 bases, J lost 6 bases, and 3 bases lay in between. The CDR3 nucleotides read TGTGCCAGCAGCTTAACTGATACGCAGTATTTT. Translating it yields CASSLTDTQYF.

This clone was recorded once. In DNA, the CDR3 is TGTGCCAGCAGCCCCAACCGGGGGACAGGGGGGGAGACCCAGTACTTC. Residues: CASSPNRGTGGETQYF. This chain uses TRBV5-4 with TRBJ2-5; TRBD1 matches at 11 bases. With 4 bases clipped from V and 5 bases from J, the junction kept 10 bases outside the gene matches. From germline, CDR1 is SGHNT and CDR2 YYREEE (reference sequence). The CDR3 spans 16 residues.

This chain joins TRBV14 and TRBJ2-1, with TRBD2 matching 14 bases. Losses at the gene ends were 6 bases for V and 5 bases for J; bases not matched to a gene: 3. Germline values: CDR1 SGHDN, CDR2 FVKESK. The CDR3 loop spans 15 amino acids. The CDR3 region has the DNA TGTGCCAGCAGTCGACTAGCGGGAGGGAACAATGAGCAGTTCTTC. Encoded protein: CASSRLAGGNNEQFF.

The V gene is TRBV7-9, the J gene TRBJ1-2; 9 bases fit TRBD1. From germline, CDR1 is SEHNR and CDR2 FQNEAQ (reference sequence). This CDR3 spans 16 amino acids. J was trimmed by 5 bases and V by 5 bases; bases with no gene match: 12. CDR3 bases: TGTGCCAGCAGCACACGAACAGGGGGCAATATGTATGGCTACACCTTC. Protein sequence: CASSTRTGGNMYGYTF.

The J gene is TRBJ1-4, the V gene TRBV7-6; 9 nucleotides agree with TRBD1. Germline loops: CDR1 SGHVS, CDR2 FNYEAQ. The CDR3 covers 16 residues. V was pared by 5 bases and J by 4 bases, with 8 bases of the junction left unmatched. CDR3 amino acids: CASSPLTGGGNEKLFF. The CDR3 coding sequence is TGTGCCAGCAGCCCGTTGACAGGGGGAGGTAATGAAAAACTGTTTTTT.

The chain couples TRBV7-8 to TRBJ2-2; D is unclear. CDR3 size: 17 residues. With 4 bases removed from V and 0 bases from J, the gap between germline ends came to 15 bases. The germline gives CDR1 SGHVS, CDR2 FQNEAQ. CDR3 in DNA: TGTGCCAGCAGCTCTCCGAGACTTACCGCGAACACCGGGGAGCTGTTTTTT. It specifies CASSSPRLTANTGELFF.

This clone is a singleton in its sample. This chain uses TRBV10-3 with TRBJ1-2; TRBD1 is a possible D gene (6 bases). The CDR3 consists of 13 residues. Germline V gives CDR1 ENHRY, CDR2 SYGVKD. Trimming pared 2 bases from V and 2 bases from J, leaving 6 bases between. CDR3 in amino acids: CAISEGQNYGYTF. For the CDR3, the DNA is TGTGCCATCAGTGAGGGACAGAACTATGGCTACACCTTC.

V and J are TRBV13 and TRBJ2-1; 13 bases line up with TRBD2. The CDR3 consists of 16 residues. Germline-derived CDR1 and CDR2 are PRHDT and FYEKMQ (reference sequence). With V trimmed by 3 bases and J by 7 bases, 6 bases remained unmatched. The CDR3 coding sequence is TGTGCCAGCAGCTTTGGACTAGCGGGAGTTTGGAATGAGCAGTTCTTC. Protein sequence: CASSFGLAGVWNEQFF.

The genes are TRBV4-2 and TRBJ1-5, with a tentative D call TRBD1 (5 bases). Germline V gene lookup returns CDR1 LGHNA and CDR2 YNFKEQ. The CDR3 has 14 residues. Between the trimmed V and J ends, which lost 1 base and 6 bases, there was a span of 10 bases. The CDR3 DNA follows: TGTGCCAGCAGCCAAGCACAGGAAAGTCAGCCCCAGCATTTT. Translating gives CASSQAQESQPQHF.